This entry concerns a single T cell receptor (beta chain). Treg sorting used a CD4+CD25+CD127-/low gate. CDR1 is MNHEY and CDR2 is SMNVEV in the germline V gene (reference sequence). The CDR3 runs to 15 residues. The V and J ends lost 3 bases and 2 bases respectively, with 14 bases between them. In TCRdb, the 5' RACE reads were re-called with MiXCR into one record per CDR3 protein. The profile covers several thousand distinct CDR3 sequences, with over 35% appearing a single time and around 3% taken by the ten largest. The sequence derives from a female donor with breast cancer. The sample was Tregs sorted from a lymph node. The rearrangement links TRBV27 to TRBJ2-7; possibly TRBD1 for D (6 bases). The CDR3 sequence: CASSFSSGQTYEQYF. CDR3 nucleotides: TGTGCCAGCAGTTTTAGTTCCGGACAGACCTACGAGCAGTACTTC.